This note documents a single T cell receptor beta chain sequence. The target antigen is unknown. This sample stems from a study of shared clonotypes between healthy human individuals. General study findings and limits: On the whole, naive subsets had larger estimated richness than memory subsets had. Among donors, clonotype sharing was expected to be affected by sequencing depth.

Donors comprised healthy HIV-negative adults lacking recent acute infections or vaccinations. The CDR3 is 16 residues long. Trimming took 6 bases from V and 3 from J; bases not matched to a gene: 10. Germline-derived CDR1 and CDR2 are MDHEN and SYDVKM. Only in-frame clones appear in the TCRdb table, and some are missing; sequencing was by immunoSEQ multiplex PCR. The table has around 700,000 clones, 72% seen once. This TCR derives from a woman aged 25-40 years in good health. The sequenced sample consisted of memory CD4+ T cells sorted from blood. The subset was: CD45RA-negative fraction. The rearrangement joins TRBV28 to TRBJ1-5; 8 bases map to TRBD1. CDR3 loop: CASRDRGRGNNQPQHF. The CDR3 bases are TGTGCCAGCAGAGACAGGGGTAGGGGGAACAATCAGCCCCAGCATTTT.